This T cell receptor (beta chain) was sequenced during a study of cytomegalovirus exposure and HLA in healthy donors. Trimming took 4 bases from V and 4 from J, leaving 7 bases between them. This CDR3 spans 13 amino acids. CDR1 and CDR2 from the germline V gene are KGHSH and LQKENI. The PCR contained 60 Vbeta and 13 Jbeta primers. Assay: immunoSEQ multiplex PCR; the TCRdb copy retains only in-frame clones and omits some. The data show under 150,000 clones, 55% to 85% seen once. The chain links TRBV18 to TRBJ1-4, with D tentatively TRBD1 (5 bases). This clonotype was sampled from a man aged 40-50 years in good health and CMV-seronegative. The sequenced sample consisted of PBMCs. The CDR3 DNA sequence: TGTGCCAGCTCACTAAGGGGTAATGAAAAACTGTTTTTT. Amino acids: CASSLRGNEKLFF.